This TCR beta chain was found in a study of blood T cells in healthy people across ages. Primers used in a second PCR of roughly 7 to 11 cycles were a sample-barcoded 5' primer and a J-beta primer mix. TCRdb analysed the 5' RACE reads with MiXCR anew, one entry per CDR3 protein. This table has 1.5 million to 2 million distinct CDR3 sequences, 28% appearing once. Trimming removed 5 bases at V and 2 bases at J, with 17 bases between. The CDR3 spans 16 residues. Germline V CDR1 and CDR2: MNHEY, SVGEGT. This clonotype was recorded a few times. Its antigen is not known. Study-level points and caveats: While age rose, TCR beta diversity per million T cells dropped in a roughly linear way.

Per sample, no less than 5 micrograms of total RNA were extracted. This receptor was taken from a woman in her twenties or thirties in good health. The sequenced sample was blood. The chain employs TRBV6-2 or TRBV6-3 and TRBJ2-3; D is ambiguous. CDR3 nucleotides: TGTGCCAGCAGTACCCTCCTGATCAGATACACAGATACGCAGTATTTT. Encoded protein: CASSTLLIRYTDTQYF.